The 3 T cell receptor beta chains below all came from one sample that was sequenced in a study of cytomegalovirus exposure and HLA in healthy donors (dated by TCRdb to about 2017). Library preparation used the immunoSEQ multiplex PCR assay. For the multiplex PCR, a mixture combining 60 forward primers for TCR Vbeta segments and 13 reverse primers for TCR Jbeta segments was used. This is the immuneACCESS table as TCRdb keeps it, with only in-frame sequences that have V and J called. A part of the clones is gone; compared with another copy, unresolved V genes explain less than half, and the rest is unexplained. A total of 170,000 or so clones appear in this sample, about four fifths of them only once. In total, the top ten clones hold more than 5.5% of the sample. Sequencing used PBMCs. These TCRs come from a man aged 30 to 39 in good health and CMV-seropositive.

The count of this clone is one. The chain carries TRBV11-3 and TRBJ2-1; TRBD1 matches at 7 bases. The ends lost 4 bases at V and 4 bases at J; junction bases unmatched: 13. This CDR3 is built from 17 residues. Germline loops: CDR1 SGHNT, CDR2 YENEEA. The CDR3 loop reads CASSSGVGDRVYNEQFF. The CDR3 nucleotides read TGTGCCAGCAGCTCTGGGGTAGGGGACAGAGTTTACAATGAGCAGTTCTTC.

CDR3 loop: CASSLARSGATGNQPQHF. The CDR3 nucleotides are TGTGCCAGCAGCTTAGCCCGCTCAGGGGCCACGGGCAATCAGCCCCAGCATTTT. The V call is TRBV7-8, the J call TRBJ1-5, with D perhaps matching TRBD1 (6 bases). The CDR3 is made up of 18 amino acids. Looked up from germline, CDR1 is SGHVS and CDR2 is FQNEAQ. V gave up 0 bases and J gave up 2 bases, with 17 bases separating them.

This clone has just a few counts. CDR3 residues: CASSEISGAEAFF. The CDR3 bases are TGTGCCAGCAGTGAAATCTCGGGGGCTGAAGCTTTCTTT. The gene calls are TRBV6-4 and TRBJ1-1, with D maybe TRBD1 (5 bases). V gave up 3 bases and J gave up 6 bases, with 11 bases separating them. The CDR3 is made up of 13 amino acids. Germline V gives CDR1 MRHNA, CDR2 SNTAGT.